The subject of this entry is one T cell receptor beta chain. No cognate antigen has been identified for it. This may be a read error, as it is one base from a much larger clone. The TCR beta CDR3 regions were amplified from the RNA transcripts. A first-round RT-PCR of the TCR CDR3 used the HTBI primer set with the Qiagen OneStep RT-PCR kit. The libraries were constructed in a second round of multiplex PCR and then size-selected and purified. Sequencing of the libraries was done on an Illumina HiSeq2000 using paired-end 100 bp reads. On the authors' methods: SOAPnuke was used to process the raw data, with reads discarded if the reads contained adapters or uncalled bases, had a mean Phred below 15, or lacked an exact constant-primer or identifier match. COPE v1.2.5 was used to merge high-quality paired reads, and clonotypes were defined as unique nucleotide sequences. MiTCR v1.1 was used to align the clonotypes against IMGT TRBV, TRBD and TRBJ reference segments. The analysis was restricted to V-J combinations with a frequency above 0.0001, which together covered just over 98% of the repertoires. A TCS score was defined as the ratio between F50 (clonal expansion) and ExV (chaos), using BLOSUM62-based TCRdist between CDR3 peptides within each V-J. Welch's t-statistics and random forest reduced around 550 V-J features to 10 to 15, which were used in a naive Bayes classifier (R e1071). TCRdb passed the public sequencing reads through fastp at Q25 and MiXCR, retaining productive beta sequences. Each entry is one CDR3 protein sequence, shown with its most common DNA and genes. TCRdb's processing, not the authors' own work, is the source of the V and J calls. This sample is represented by around 420,000 distinct CDR3 sequences; approximately 13% of them were singletons. About 5% of the sample lies in the top ten.

In the germline V gene, CDR1 corresponds to SQVTM and CDR2 to ANQGSEA. Measured from the cysteine to the phenylalanine, the CDR3 is 12 residues long. Only the CDR3 region is kept as DNA, spanning 36 bases read in frame from base 1. Stable Graves' hyperthyroidism was defined as no progression to ophthalmopathy during 18 months of follow-up. Hyperthyroidism patients were newly diagnosed, with disease duration under 2 months, and aged 18 to 65 years. The study excluded patients with uncontrolled infections, other autoimmune diseases, pregnancy or lactation. Diagnoses relied on clinical symptoms, serum thyroxine and TRAb, thyroid ultrasound and orbital computed tomography. PBMCs were separated from about 10 ml of fresh peripheral blood using Ficoll-Paque density gradient centrifugation. Total RNA was extracted using Trizol reagent, and RNA quality was assessed on an Agilent 2100 Bioanalyzer. The data originate from a study of T cells in Graves' hyperthyroidism and ophthalmopathy (dated by TCRdb to about 2019). Regarding the study in general: Peripheral blood samples were taken at initial diagnosis, before any treatment was given. The roughly 100 discovery patients were randomly divided into training and test sets at a 7:3 ratio. The study also compared thyroid tissue and blood T-cell repertoires from 6 or 7 Graves' hyperthyroidism patients. Following sampling, methimazole starting at 30 mg daily was given to hyperthyroidism patients, and high-dose intravenous methylprednisolone was given to ophthalmopathy patients. TCR V-J signatures able to tell the groups apart were searched for in a discovery cohort of approximately 95 patients, of whom 43 had Graves' ophthalmopathy and about 55 had stable Graves' hyperthyroidism. Whether ophthalmopathy could be predicted prospectively was tested in an independent validation cohort made up of fewer than 20 hyperthyroidism patients plus 17 patients who later progressed to ophthalmopathy. According to the paper, TCR Vbeta CDR3 sequencing was carried out on some 140 peripheral blood samples, which came from around 43 ophthalmopathy, around 75 hyperthyroidism and 17 progressor patients. The paper as a whole reports these results and caveats: In cross-validation, a model built on a 13 V-J signature told ophthalmopathy apart from stable hyperthyroidism with less than 90% sensitivity and roughly 82% specificity, and in testing the same model reached 80%/75%. Blood samples also contained most of the expanded thyroid clonotypes (frequency above 0.001), which suggests that blood repertoires may reflect thyroid immune responses. Sample size was not statistically predetermined, and blinding of investigators to group allocation was not performed. In validation, the model predicted progression to ophthalmopathy a median of roughly 6.1 months before onset, with approximately 68% sensitivity and about 72% specificity.

The clonotype originates from a woman between 18 and 29 years old with Graves' hyperthyroidism. The sequence links TRBV29-1 to TRBJ2-1; the D gene is possibly TRBD1 or TRBD2, each agreeing over 5 bases. Gene TRBJ2-7 matches the end of the DNA better, so the J call may be wrong. Sequenced material: blood. The DNA reads TGCATCCCGAACACTAGGGGCAATGAGCAGTACTTC. Translated, this gives CIPNTRGNEQYF.